This T cell receptor beta chain was documented in a study of blood T cell repertoires in COVID-19. This clone was detected only a few times. Profiling relied on immunoSEQ multiplex PCR, and the TCRdb table lists in-frame clones only, not all of them. Of over 200,000 clones detected, around 80% appear once; the ten largest clones hold 5.1%. Per germline, CDR1 KGHSH and CDR2 LQKENI. The CDR3 runs 13 residues. V was shortened by 2 bases and J by 10 bases, with 14 bases between the two germline ends. Sequencing was carried out using peripheral blood. The chain carries TRBV18 and TRBJ1-2; a weak D match, TRBD1 (6 bases). The sequence came from a human donor in a cohort sampled during active COVID-19. The CDR3 DNA follows: TGTGCCAGCTCACCAGATACAGGGAACCTCTACACCTTC. It codes for CASSPDTGNLYTF. The whole variable domain, filled in from reference TRBV18 and TRBJ1-2, reads NAGVMQNPRHLVRRRGQEARLRCSPMKGHSHVYWYRQLPEEGLKFMVYLQKENIIDESGMPKERFSAEFPKEGPSILRIQQVVRGDSAAYFCASSPDTGNLYTFGSGTRLTVV.